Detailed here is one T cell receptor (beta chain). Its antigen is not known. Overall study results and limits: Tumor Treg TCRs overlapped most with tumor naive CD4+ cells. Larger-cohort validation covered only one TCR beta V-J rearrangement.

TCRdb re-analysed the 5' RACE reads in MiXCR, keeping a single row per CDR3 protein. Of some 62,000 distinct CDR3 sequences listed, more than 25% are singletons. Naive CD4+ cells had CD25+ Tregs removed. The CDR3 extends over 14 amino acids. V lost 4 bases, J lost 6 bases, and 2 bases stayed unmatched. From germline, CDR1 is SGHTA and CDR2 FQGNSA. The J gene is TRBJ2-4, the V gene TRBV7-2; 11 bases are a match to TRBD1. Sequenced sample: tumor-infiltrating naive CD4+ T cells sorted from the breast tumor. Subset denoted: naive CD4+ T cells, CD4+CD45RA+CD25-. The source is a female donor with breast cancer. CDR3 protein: CTSSSGQGGNIQYF. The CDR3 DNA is TGTACCAGCAGCTCGGGACAGGGGGGAAACATTCAGTACTTC.